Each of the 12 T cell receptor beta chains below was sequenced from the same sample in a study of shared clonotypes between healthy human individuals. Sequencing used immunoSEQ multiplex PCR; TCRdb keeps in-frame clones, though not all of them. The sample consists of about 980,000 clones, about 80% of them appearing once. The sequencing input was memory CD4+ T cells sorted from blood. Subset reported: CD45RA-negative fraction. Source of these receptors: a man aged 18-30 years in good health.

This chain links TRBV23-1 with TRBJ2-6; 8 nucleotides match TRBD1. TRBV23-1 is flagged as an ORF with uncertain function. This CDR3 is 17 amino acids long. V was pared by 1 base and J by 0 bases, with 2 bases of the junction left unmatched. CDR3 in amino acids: CASSQYGQGSGANVLTF. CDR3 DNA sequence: TGCGCCAGCAGTCAATACGGACAGGGCTCTGGGGCCAACGTCCTGACTTTC.

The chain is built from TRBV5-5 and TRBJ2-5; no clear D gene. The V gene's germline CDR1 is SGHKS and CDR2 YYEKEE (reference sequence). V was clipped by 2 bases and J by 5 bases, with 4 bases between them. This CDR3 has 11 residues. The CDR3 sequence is CASSLLETQYF. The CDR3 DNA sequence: TGTGCCAGCAGCTTATTGGAGACCCAGTACTTC.

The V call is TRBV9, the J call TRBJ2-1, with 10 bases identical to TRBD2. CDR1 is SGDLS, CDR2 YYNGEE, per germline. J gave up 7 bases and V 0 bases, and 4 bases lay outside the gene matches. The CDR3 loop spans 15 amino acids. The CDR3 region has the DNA TGTGCCAGCAGCGTAGCTGGTAGCGGGAGGAATGAGCAGTTCTTC. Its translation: CASSVAGSGRNEQFF.

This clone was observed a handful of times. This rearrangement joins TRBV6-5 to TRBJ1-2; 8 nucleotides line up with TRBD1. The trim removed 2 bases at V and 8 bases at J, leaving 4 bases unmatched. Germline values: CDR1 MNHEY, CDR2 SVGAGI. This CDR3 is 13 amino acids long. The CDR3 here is CASSYRDRKGYTF. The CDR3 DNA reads TGTGCCAGCAGTTACCGGGACAGGAAAGGCTACACCTTC.

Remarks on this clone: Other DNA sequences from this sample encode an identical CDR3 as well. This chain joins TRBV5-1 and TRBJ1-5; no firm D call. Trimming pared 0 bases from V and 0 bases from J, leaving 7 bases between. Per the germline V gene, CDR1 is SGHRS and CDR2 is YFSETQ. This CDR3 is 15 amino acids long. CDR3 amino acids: CASSLAGGSNQPQHF. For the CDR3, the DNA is TGCGCCAGCAGCTTGGCGGGAGGTAGCAATCAGCCCCAGCATTTT.

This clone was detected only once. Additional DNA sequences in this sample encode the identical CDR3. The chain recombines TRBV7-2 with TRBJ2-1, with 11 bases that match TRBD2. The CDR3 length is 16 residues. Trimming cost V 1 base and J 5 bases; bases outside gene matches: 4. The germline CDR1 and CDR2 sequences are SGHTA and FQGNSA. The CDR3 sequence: CASSLGGTSGNNEQFF. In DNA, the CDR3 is TGTGCCAGCAGCTTAGGGGGGACTAGCGGAAACAATGAGCAGTTCTTC.

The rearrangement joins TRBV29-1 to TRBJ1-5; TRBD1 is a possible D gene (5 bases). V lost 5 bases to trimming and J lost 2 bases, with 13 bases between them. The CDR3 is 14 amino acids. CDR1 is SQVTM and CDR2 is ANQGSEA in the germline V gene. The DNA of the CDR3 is TGCAGCGTTAAAACAGGCGGGGGCAATCAGCCCCAGCATTTT. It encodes CSVKTGGGNQPQHF.

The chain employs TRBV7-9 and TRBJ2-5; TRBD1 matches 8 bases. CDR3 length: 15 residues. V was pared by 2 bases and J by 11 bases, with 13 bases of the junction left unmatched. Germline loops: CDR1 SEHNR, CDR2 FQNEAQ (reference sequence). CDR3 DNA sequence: TGTGCCAGCAGCTTAATCGGCAGGGGGCTCGTAGAGCAGTACTTC. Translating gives CASSLIGRGLVEQYF.

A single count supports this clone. The CDR3 coding sequence is TGTGCCAGCAGGAGGCAGTCAACTAATGAAAAACTGTTTTTT. This gives the protein CASRRQSTNEKLFF. The chain combines TRBV2 with TRBJ1-4, with D unclear. Trimming removed 6 bases from V and 0 bases from J, with 8 bases in between. CDR1 and CDR2 (germline): SNHLY, FYNNEI. This CDR3 is built from 14 residues. Variable domain in full (rest from reference TRBV2 and TRBJ1-4): EPEVTQTPSHQVTQMGQEVILRCVPISNHLYFYWYRQILGQKVEFLVSFYNNEISEKSEIFDDQFSVERPDGSNFTLKIRSTKLEDSAMYFCASRRQSTNEKLFFGSGTQLSVL.

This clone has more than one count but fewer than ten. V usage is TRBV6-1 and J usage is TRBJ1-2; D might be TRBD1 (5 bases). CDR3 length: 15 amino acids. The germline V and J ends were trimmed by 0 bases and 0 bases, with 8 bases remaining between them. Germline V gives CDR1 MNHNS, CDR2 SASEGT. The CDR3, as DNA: TGTGCCAGCAGTGAAGCGCAGGGCCCTAACTATGGCTACACCTTC. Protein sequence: CASSEAQGPNYGYTF.

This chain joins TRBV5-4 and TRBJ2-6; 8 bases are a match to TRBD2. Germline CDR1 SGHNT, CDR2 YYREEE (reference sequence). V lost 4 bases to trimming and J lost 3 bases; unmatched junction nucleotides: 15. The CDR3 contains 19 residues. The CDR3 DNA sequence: TGTGCCAGCAGCCCATCCTTGCTGCGGGGGGTCGGTGGGGCCAACGTCCTGACTTTC. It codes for CASSPSLLRGVGGANVLTF.

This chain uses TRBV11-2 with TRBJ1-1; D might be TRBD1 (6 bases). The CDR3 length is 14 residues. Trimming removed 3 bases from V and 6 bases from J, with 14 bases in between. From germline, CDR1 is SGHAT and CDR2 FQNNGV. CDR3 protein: CASSFSEQGAEAFF. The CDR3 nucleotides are TGTGCCAGCAGCTTCTCCGAACAGGGTGCTGAAGCTTTCTTT.